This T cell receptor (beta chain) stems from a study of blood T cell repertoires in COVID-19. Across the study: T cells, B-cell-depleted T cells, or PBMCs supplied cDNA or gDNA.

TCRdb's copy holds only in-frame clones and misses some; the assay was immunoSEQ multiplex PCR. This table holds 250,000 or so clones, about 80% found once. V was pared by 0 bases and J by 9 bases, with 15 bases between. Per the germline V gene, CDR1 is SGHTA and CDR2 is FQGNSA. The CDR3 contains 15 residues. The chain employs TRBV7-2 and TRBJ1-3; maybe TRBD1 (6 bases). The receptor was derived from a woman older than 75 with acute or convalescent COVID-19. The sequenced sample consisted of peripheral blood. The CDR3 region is CASSLAGRGESTIYF. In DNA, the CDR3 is TGTGCCAGCAGCTTAGCAGGCAGGGGAGAAAGCACCATATATTTT.